Sequencing of this T cell receptor (beta chain) was carried out in a study of T cells after yellow fever vaccination. Study-level information: The authors prepared low-cell-number fractions using SMART-Seq v4 Ultra Low Input. General study findings and limits: Once the booster was given, most primary-vaccination clones reappeared, at just under 98% for CD4 and 88% for CD8.

UMIs were added to TCR cDNA along with a universal primer site when it was made by 5'RACE template switching. MiXCR, run by TCRdb on the 5' RACE reads, gives a single entry per CDR3 protein. Seen here are some 300,000 distinct CDR3 sequences, 7% to 10% observed once, and the top ten hold 17%. This CDR3 has 16 amino acids. The V and J ends lost 4 bases and 2 bases, in that order; junction bases with no gene match: 5. Germline V gene lookup returns CDR1 SEHNR and CDR2 FQNEAQ (reference sequence). This clonotype was found a few times. The antigen is undetermined. The chain uses TRBV7-9 and TRBJ2-3; 11 bases match TRBD1. The sequencing here drew on PBMCs, taken 45 days after the first yellow fever vaccination. The TCR comes from a young man who received the YFV17D yellow fever vaccine. CDR3 region: CASSSRTGGSTDTQYF. The CDR3 region has the DNA TGTGCCAGCAGCTCGCGGACAGGGGGCTCCACAGATACGCAGTATTTT. The full variable domain, in which reference TRBV7-9 and TRBJ2-3 provide the parts outside the CDR3, is DTGVSQNPRHKITKRGQNVTFRCDPISEHNRLYWYRQTLGQGPEFLTYFQNEAQLEKSRLLSDRFSAERPKGSFSTLEIQRTEQGDSAMYLCASSSRTGGSTDTQYFGPGTRLTVL.